This T cell receptor (beta chain) was sequenced in a study of blood T cell repertoires in COVID-19. Study-level background: COVID-19 samples, acute and convalescent, were from the United States, Italy and Spain. T cells, B-cell-depleted T cells, or PBMCs provided the cDNA or gDNA that served as material.

Source study methods: It was from reference gene primer amplification that nucleated cell counts were estimated. This table comes from immunoSEQ multiplex PCR, and its TCRdb copy is limited to in-frame clones, with some not included. V and J calls and clone size follow that table, whereas D and trimming were derived from the DNA. Here the sample spans about 260,000 clones, about 86% being singletons. The CDR3 consists of 14 residues. CDR1 and CDR2 (germline): MNHEY, SVGAGI. With V trimmed by 7 bases and J by 4 bases, 6 bases remained unmatched. Sequenced material: PBMCs or T cells enriched from blood (not recorded which). This clonotype originated in a man under 40 with acute COVID-19. The chain uses TRBV6-5 and TRBJ2-3; 9 bases are shared with TRBD2. This CDR3 reads CASMRAGGADTQYF. CDR3 in DNA: TGTGCCAGCATGAGAGCGGGGGGTGCAGATACGCAGTATTTT.